These 23 T cell receptor beta chains were sequenced from one sample in a study of cytomegalovirus exposure and HLA in healthy donors. 13 Jbeta primers and 60 Vbeta primers were used for the PCR. Using immunoSEQ multiplex PCR, the repertoire was profiled, and TCRdb retains in-frame clones only, with some absent. The listing contains about 67,000 clones. Sequencing was performed on PBMCs. The receptors were gathered from a boy aged 5 to 17 in good health and CMV-seronegative.

V is TRBV30 and J is TRBJ1-6; 8 bases align to TRBD1. Trimming took 3 bases from V and 7 from J; bases not matched to a gene: 5. CDR1 is GTSNPN, CDR2 SVGIG, per germline (reference sequence). The CDR3 runs 14 residues. CDR3 protein: CAWSRDRKNSPLHF. The CDR3 coding sequence is TGTGCCTGGAGCCGGGACAGGAAAAATTCACCCCTCCACTTT.

The rearrangement joins TRBV4-1 to TRBJ2-1; 7 positions agree with TRBD2. The CDR3 totals 15 residues. Germline V gene data show CDR1 as MGHRA and CDR2 as YSYEKL. J gave up 8 bases and V 1 base, and 8 bases lay outside the gene matches. CDR3 bases: TGCGCCAGCAGCCAAGCTGGGGGAGGGCCTGATGAGCAGTTCTTC. This gives the protein CASSQAGGGPDEQFF.

DNA for the CDR3: TGTGCCAGCAGCGGTAGTACAGGTCAGGGCACTGAAGCTTTCTTT. This gives the protein CASSGSTGQGTEAFF. The chain is built from TRBV9 and TRBJ1-1, with TRBD1 as a possible D gene (5 bases). Germline V lookup: CDR1 SGDLS, CDR2 YYNGEE. The CDR3 has 15 amino acids. Trimming stripped 3 bases from V and 4 bases from J, with 16 bases between.

The V gene is TRBV7-2, the J gene TRBJ2-7; 9 bases align to TRBD1. V was clipped by 4 bases and J by 4 bases; unmatched bases: 8. The CDR3 runs to 15 residues. The germline CDR1 and CDR2 sequences are SGHTA and FQGNSA. CDR3 residues: CASSSPGQGAYEQYF. The CDR3 DNA reads TGTGCCAGCAGCTCTCCGGGACAGGGTGCATACGAGCAGTACTTC.

This clone registers medium-sized by frequency. This CDR3 is also generated by other DNA sequences in the sample. The chain recombines TRBV12-5 with TRBJ1-1; TRBD1 agrees at 10 bases. The trim removed 3 bases at V and 3 bases at J, leaving 4 bases unmatched. CDR3 length equals 15 residues. Germline V lookup: CDR1 LGHNT, CDR2 FRNRAP. CDR3 residues: CASGLRTGGDTEAFF. The CDR3 coding sequence is TGTGCTAGTGGTTTAAGGACAGGGGGGGACACTGAAGCTTTCTTT.

The J gene is TRBJ2-1, the V gene TRBV9, with 7 positions matching TRBD2. The germline V gene encodes CDR1 SGDLS and CDR2 YYNGEE. Losses at the gene ends were 0 bases for V and 7 bases for J; bases not matched to a gene: 10. This CDR3 is 16 amino acids long. As DNA, the CDR3 is TGTGCCAGCAGCGTAGATGAGGGGCGGGGGAAAAATGAGCAGTTCTTC. This codes for CASSVDEGRGKNEQFF.

This rearrangement joins TRBV9 to TRBJ2-5; 11 bases map to TRBD2. The CDR3 has 17 residues. Germline lookup yields CDR1 SGDLS and CDR2 YYNGEE. The ends lost 0 bases at V and 5 bases at J; junction bases unmatched: 9. In nucleotides, the CDR3 is TGTGCCAGCAGCGTAGAATTAGCGGGGGGGCCGGAGGAGACCCAGTACTTC. Translation gives CASSVELAGGPEETQYF.

This chain connects TRBV29-1 to TRBJ2-7; D ambiguous. From germline, CDR1 is SQVTM and CDR2 ANQGSEA. CDR3 length: 10 residues. V gave up 6 bases and J gave up 6 bases, with 9 bases separating them. The CDR3 bases are TGCAGCGTCCTCCTCTTCGAGCAGTACTTC. As protein: CSVLLFEQYF.

The V gene is TRBV19, the J gene TRBJ1-3; 8 nucleotides match TRBD1. Trimming at V came to 3 bases and at J to 3 bases, leaving 7 bases not matched to a gene. The CDR3 is 16 residues long. Germline assignment: CDR1 LNHDA and CDR2 SQIVND (reference sequence). In nucleotides, the CDR3 is TGTGCCAGTAGTATCGGACAGGGAAATCGTGGAAACACCATATATTTT. Protein sequence: CASSIGQGNRGNTIYF.

The V gene is TRBV27, the J gene TRBJ1-1, with D tentatively TRBD1 (6 bases). The V end lost 5 bases, the J end lost 8 bases, and 15 bases lay between the germline ends. There are 13 residues in the CDR3. The V gene's germline CDR1 is MNHEY and CDR2 SMNVEV (reference sequence). The CDR3 reads CASSRQQGREAFF. The DNA of the CDR3 is TGTGCCAGCAGTCGACAACAGGGTCGAGAAGCTTTCTTT.

This rearrangement joins TRBV5-1 to TRBJ2-7; 7 bases are shared with TRBD2. The V and J ends lost 4 bases and 5 bases, in that order; junction bases with no gene match: 12. This CDR3 is built from 15 residues. Germline CDR1 reads SGHRS; CDR2 reads YFSETQ. CDR3 DNA: TGCGCCAGCAGCGGACCCCGGGACTACGGAAACGAGCAGTACTTC. Amino acids: CASSGPRDYGNEQYF.

The genes are TRBV12-2 and TRBJ1-3; the table assigns TRBD1, which was not confirmed against the DNA. TRBV12-2 is termed a pseudogene. This CDR3 has 15 amino acids. DNA for the CDR3: TGTGCAAGTCGCTTAGTGACAGGGTTAAAAAACACCATATATTTT. Protein sequence: CASRLVTGLKNTIYF.

The gene calls are TRBV5-1 and TRBJ2-1, with 13 bases matching TRBD2. The CDR3 has 16 amino acids. The V gene's germline CDR1 is SGHRS and CDR2 YFSETQ. The junction had 9 bases not matched to a gene; V was cut back by 4 bases and J by 8 bases. CDR3 nucleotides: TGCGCCAGCAGCGGTGGACTAGCGGGAGAAGATCATGAGCAGTTCTTC. Translation gives CASSGGLAGEDHEQFF.

This chain's CDR3 is CASSLAPGENYEQYF. The CDR3 nucleotides are TGTGCCAGCAGCTTGGCCCCAGGGGAAAACTACGAGCAGTACTTC. The chain is built from TRBV5-6 and TRBJ2-5; possible D gene TRBD1, 6 bases. The DNA end favors TRBJ2-7, so the J call may be wrong. Germline V CDR1 and CDR2: SGHDT, YYEEEE. This CDR3 spans 15 amino acids.

The chain is built from TRBV5-8 and TRBJ1-4; D call uncertain. With 3 bases removed from V and 7 bases from J, the gap between germline ends came to 13 bases. The length of the CDR3 is 14 residues. Germline CDR1 SGHTS, CDR2 YDEGEE. For the CDR3, the DNA is TGTGCCAGCAGCTCCACGGGGATTAGTGAAAAACTGTTTTTT. This sequence encodes CASSSTGISEKLFF.

The chain has TRBV4-2 and TRBJ2-4; the match to TRBD2 covers 8 bases. Germline V gives CDR1 LGHNA, CDR2 YNFKEQ. The ends lost 2 bases at V and 5 bases at J; junction bases unmatched: 8. The CDR3 consists of 16 residues. The DNA for the CDR3 is TGTGCCAGCAGCCAATTAACGGGACTAGGAGAAAACATTCAGTACTTC. The encoded protein is CASSQLTGLGENIQYF.

This chain links TRBV18 with TRBJ1-1, with TRBD1 matching over 7 bases. Germline assignment: CDR1 KGHSH and CDR2 LQKENI. The V segment lost 2 bases and the J segment 3 bases; nucleotides outside the gene matches: 3. This CDR3 is built from 14 residues. CDR3 DNA sequence: TGTGCCAGCTCACCAACGCAGGGGGACACTGAAGCTTTCTTT. Amino acids: CASSPTQGDTEAFF.

The chain uses TRBV29-1 and TRBJ1-2, with D tentatively TRBD1 (5 bases). Trimming took 2 bases from V and 0 from J, leaving 13 bases between them. CDR1 and CDR2 from the germline V gene are SQVTM and ANQGSEA. The CDR3 length is 15 residues. The CDR3 bases are TGCAGCGTTGAACAGGGAAAGAGTTCTAACTATGGCTACACCTTC. Amino acids: CSVEQGKSSNYGYTF.

The chain joins TRBV19 to TRBJ1-4; the D gene is possibly TRBD1 (6 bases). The CDR3 covers 12 residues. From germline, CDR1 is LNHDA and CDR2 SQIVND (reference sequence). Trimming shortened V by 9 bases and J by 9 bases, and 14 bases separated the two germline ends. The CDR3 protein is CASGLDSKKLFF. CDR3 DNA sequence: TGTGCCAGCGGATTGGACAGTAAAAAACTGTTTTTT. The whole variable domain, filled in from reference TRBV19 and TRBJ1-4, reads DGGITQSPKYLFRKEGQNVTLSCEQNLNHDAMYWYRQDPGQGLRLIYYSQIVNDFQKGDIAEGYSVSREKKESFPLTVTSAQKNPTAFYLCASGLDSKKLFFGSGTQLSVL.

This chain links TRBV29-1 with TRBJ2-7; 7 nucleotides align to TRBD1. The CDR3 spans 13 residues. V gave up 2 bases and J gave up 2 bases; unmatched junction bases: 3. Germline loops: CDR1 SQVTM, CDR2 ANQGSEA. The CDR3 coding sequence is TGCAGCGTTGAAACGGGACAGACCTACGAGCAGTACTTC. This translates into CSVETGQTYEQYF.

V and J are TRBV5-1 and TRBJ1-2; D might be TRBD1 (5 bases). In germline, CDR1 is SGHRS, CDR2 YFSETQ. The CDR3 spans 14 residues. V was pared by 0 bases and J by 4 bases, with 10 bases between. CDR3 in amino acids: CASSLGGDVYGYTF. As DNA, the CDR3 is TGCGCCAGCAGCTTGGGGGGGGACGTCTATGGCTACACCTTC.

The gene calls are TRBV13 and TRBJ2-7; 7 bases align to TRBD1. CDR3 length: 18 amino acids. With V trimmed by 5 bases and J by 2 bases, 18 bases remained unmatched. CDR1 is PRHDT, CDR2 FYEKMQ, per germline (reference sequence). Here the CDR3 DNA reads TGTGCCAGCAGCCGTACCAGGGGGACCGCGACAGCTGCCTACGAGCAGTACTTC. Translating gives CASSRTRGTATAAYEQYF.

The chain combines TRBV7-8 with TRBJ1-2, with 7 bases fitting TRBD1. Germline CDR1 and CDR2: SGHVS and FQNEAQ. CDR3 length equals 16 residues. With 5 bases clipped from V and 4 bases from J, the junction kept 13 bases outside the gene matches. The CDR3 nucleotides read TGTGCCAGCAGCCCTACCCTGGGACAGCAAACCTATGGCTACACCTTC. It specifies CASSPTLGQQTYGYTF. The complete variable domain, with remaining parts taken from reference TRBV7-8 and TRBJ1-2, reads GAGVSQSPRYKVAKRGQDVALRCDPISGHVSLFWYQQALGQGPEFLTYFQNEAQLDKSGLPSDRFFAERPEGSVSTLKIQRTQQEDSAVYLCASSPTLGQQTYGYTFGSGTRLTVV.